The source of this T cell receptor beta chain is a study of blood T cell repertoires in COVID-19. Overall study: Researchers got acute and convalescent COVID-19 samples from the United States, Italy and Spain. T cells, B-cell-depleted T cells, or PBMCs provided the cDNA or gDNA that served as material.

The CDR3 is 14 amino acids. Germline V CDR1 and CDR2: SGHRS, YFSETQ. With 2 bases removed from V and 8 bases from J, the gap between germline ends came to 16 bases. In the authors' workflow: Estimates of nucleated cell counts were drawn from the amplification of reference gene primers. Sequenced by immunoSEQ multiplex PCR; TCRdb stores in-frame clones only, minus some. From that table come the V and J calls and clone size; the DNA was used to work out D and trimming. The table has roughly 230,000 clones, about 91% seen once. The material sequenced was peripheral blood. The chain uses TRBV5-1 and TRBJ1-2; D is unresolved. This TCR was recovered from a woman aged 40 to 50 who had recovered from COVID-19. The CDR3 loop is CASSFSIRAGGYTF. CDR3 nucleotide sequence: TGCGCCAGCAGCTTTTCGATTAGAGCGGGGGGCTACACCTTC.